The 30 T cell receptor beta chains below all came from one sample that was sequenced in a study of cytomegalovirus exposure and HLA in healthy donors. TCRdb keeps only in-frame clones here, not all; method: immunoSEQ multiplex PCR. The sample holds about 63,000 clones, roughly 90% seen once. The sequenced sample consisted of PBMCs. The receptor set was obtained from a young woman in good health and CMV-seronegative.

The rearrangement uses TRBV5-1 and TRBJ2-3; 11 nucleotides agree with TRBD1. Trimming removed 4 bases from V and 12 bases from J; junction bases left unmatched: 7. This CDR3 has 13 amino acids. Germline V gives CDR1 SGHRS, CDR2 YFSETQ. CDR3 sequence (DNA): TGCGCCAGCAGCGGAGGACAGGGGGCGACCCAGTATTTT. This sequence encodes CASSGGQGATQYF.

The chain is built from TRBV9 and TRBJ2-2; TRBD2 matches 12 bases. Looked up from germline, CDR1 is SGDLS and CDR2 is YYNGEE. V was clipped by 5 bases and J by 15 bases; unmatched bases: 5. There are 12 residues in the CDR3. The CDR3 nucleotides are TGTGCCAGCAGTGAGTCTAGCGGGAGGGTGTTTTTT. It codes for CASSESSGRVFF. Supplemented by reference TRBV9 and TRBJ2-2, the full variable domain reads DSGVTQTPKHLITATGQRVTLRCSPRSGDLSVYWYQQSLDQGLQFLIQYYNGEERAKGNILERFSAQQFPDLHSELNLSSLELGDSALYFCASSESSGRVFFGEGSRLTVL.

V and J are TRBV4-2 and TRBJ2-2, with 10 positions matching TRBD2. CDR3 size: 19 residues. V shed 0 bases, J shed 4 bases, and the junction held 11 bases outside the gene matches. CDR1 LGHNA and CDR2 YNFKEQ come from the germline V gene. DNA of the CDR3: TGTGCCAGCAGCCAAGATTTGCCTAGCGGGAGTATCCCCACCGGGGAGCTGTTTTTT. Translating it yields CASSQDLPSGSIPTGELFF.

This chain connects TRBV19 to TRBJ2-7, with 7 bases fitting TRBD2. The CDR3 spans 11 residues. Germline CDR1 and CDR2: LNHDA and SQIVND (reference sequence). The trim removed 10 bases at V and 5 bases at J, leaving 5 bases unmatched. The CDR3 protein is CATRDYHEQYF. CDR3 bases: TGTGCCACACGGGACTACCACGAGCAGTACTTC.

The chain recombines TRBV6-5 with TRBJ1-2; 9 bases match TRBD1. Unmatched junction bases numbered 5, after V lost 6 bases and J lost 0 bases. Germline lookup yields CDR1 MNHEY and CDR2 SVGAGI. The CDR3 spans 15 residues. The CDR3 protein is CASSRDRAANYGYTF. CDR3 DNA sequence: TGTGCCAGCAGCCGGGACAGGGCAGCTAACTATGGCTACACCTTC.

The rearrangement uses TRBV7-4 and TRBJ2-7; maybe TRBD2 (5 bases). This CDR3 has 16 residues. The ends were cut back, 2 bases at V and 2 bases at J, with 16 bases in the middle. Germline CDR1 is SGHVT and CDR2 is SQSDAQ. This CDR3 is CASSLFRGLTTYEQYF. CDR3 coding DNA: TGTGCCAGCAGCTTATTTCGAGGGCTCACCACCTACGAGCAGTACTTC.

This clone was counted only a few times. The chain combines TRBV28 with TRBJ1-2; perhaps TRBD1 as D (5 bases). Germline V gene lookup returns CDR1 MDHEN and CDR2 SYDVKM. CDR3 size: 15 residues. Trimming took off 2 bases at V and 8 bases at J, with 18 bases between the two ends. The CDR3 reads CASSLTSTATRGYTF. CDR3 in DNA: TGTGCCAGCAGTTTAACCTCGACAGCGACAAGAGGCTACACCTTC.

The gene calls are TRBV7-9 and TRBJ2-1; TRBD2 is a possible D gene (5 bases). Germline V gene lookup returns CDR1 SEHNR and CDR2 FQNEAQ (reference sequence). The CDR3 loop spans 11 amino acids. V was clipped by 8 bases and J by 4 bases, with 6 bases between them. CDR3 in amino acids: CASRGYNEQFF. In DNA form, the CDR3 reads TGTGCCAGCCGGGGTTACAATGAGCAGTTCTTC.

This chain joins TRBV7-9 and TRBJ1-1; D not certain. V was pared by 1 base and J by 0 bases, with 3 bases between. The CDR3 extends over 13 amino acids. Germline CDR1 reads SEHNR; CDR2 reads FQNEAQ (reference sequence). The CDR3 sequence is CASSLDMNTEAFF. Here the CDR3 DNA reads TGTGCCAGCAGCTTAGACATGAACACTGAAGCTTTCTTT.

This clone was found once. This rearrangement joins TRBV7-9 to TRBJ2-1; possibly TRBD2 for D (6 bases). Looked up from germline, CDR1 is SEHNR and CDR2 is FQNEAQ (reference sequence). The CDR3 is 15 residues long. V was cut by 3 bases and J by 4 bases, with 13 bases left in between. CDR3 bases: TGTGCCAGCAGCTTCCTTAGCGGAAAATACAATGAGCAGTTCTTC. This translates into CASSFLSGKYNEQFF.

The CDR3 reads CASSSPREGMKEKLFF. CDR3 coding DNA: TGTGCCAGCAGCTCACCGAGGGAGGGTATGAAGGAAAAACTGTTTTTT. This chain uses TRBV28 with TRBJ1-4; D gene unclear. This CDR3 comprises 16 residues. The germline V and J ends were trimmed by 6 bases and 8 bases, with 22 bases remaining between them. Germline loops: CDR1 MDHEN, CDR2 SYDVKM.

The V and J genes are TRBV25-1 and TRBJ2-3; 10 nucleotides align to TRBD1. CDR1 is MGHDK, CDR2 SYGVNS, per germline. The CDR3 is 14 amino acids. Unmatched junction bases numbered 4, after V lost 7 bases and J lost 3 bases. The CDR3 sequence: CASTPGQGTDTQYF. The CDR3, as DNA: TGTGCCAGCACCCCGGGACAGGGGACAGATACGCAGTATTTT. Looking up the rest from reference TRBV25-1 and TRBJ2-3 gives the full variable domain: EADIYQTPRYLVIGTGKKITLECSQTMGHDKMYWYQQDPGMELHLIHYSYGVNSTEKGDLSSESTVSRIRTEHFPLTLESARPSHTSQYLCASTPGQGTDTQYFGPGTRLTVL.

This clone was seen a handful of times. V usage is TRBV6-4 and J usage is TRBJ2-3, with 7 bases identical to TRBD1. Looked up from germline, CDR1 is MRHNA and CDR2 is SNTAGT. CDR3 length: 15 amino acids. V was clipped by 6 bases and J by 2 bases; unmatched bases: 8. As DNA, the CDR3 is TGTGCCAGCAGCTTCACGACAGGGCCCACAGATACGCAGTATTTT. This codes for CASSFTTGPTDTQYF.

This clone was seen just once. The chain uses TRBV10-1 and TRBJ2-1, with D possibly TRBD2 on 6 matching bases. The germline V gene has CDR1 WNHNN and CDR2 SYGVQD (reference sequence). There are 15 residues in the CDR3. V shed 6 bases and J shed 7 bases, with 19 bases lying between them. The chain's CDR3 is CASSGGRGSFNEQFF. CDR3 sequence (DNA): TGCGCCAGCAGCGGCGGGCGGGGATCATTTAATGAGCAGTTCTTC.

The chain combines TRBV7-2 with TRBJ2-5, with a tentative D call TRBD1 (6 bases). Germline CDR1 SGHTA, CDR2 FQGNSA. Trimming left V 1 base short and J 7 bases short, with 16 bases between. The CDR3 loop spans 15 amino acids. This CDR3 reads CASSLDSRGTGTQYF. CDR3 DNA: TGTGCCAGCAGCTTAGACTCCAGGGGAACGGGGACCCAGTACTTC.

This chain connects TRBV5-1 to TRBJ2-5; TRBD2 aligns across 9 bases. Germline V gives CDR1 SGHRS, CDR2 YFSETQ. CDR3 size: 18 residues. V lost 1 base, J lost 1 base, and 11 bases stayed unmatched. CDR3 nucleotide sequence: TGCGCCAGCAGCTTGTGGGGACTAGCTTCCGCCCCCCAAGAGACCCAGTACTTC. Protein sequence: CASSLWGLASAPQETQYF.

This chain joins TRBV27 and TRBJ2-1, with 9 bases matching TRBD1. The CDR3 length is 19 residues. Germline assignment: CDR1 MNHEY and CDR2 SMNVEV (reference sequence). The V gene end was trimmed by 5 bases and the J gene end by 2 bases; junction bases not matched to a gene: 16. The CDR3 protein is CASSATGGAPKPPYNEQFF. CDR3 coding DNA: TGTGCCAGCAGTGCCACAGGGGGCGCGCCCAAGCCCCCCTACAATGAGCAGTTCTTC.

This clone was detected only once. The chain recombines TRBV28 with TRBJ2-2; 7 bases agree with TRBD1. Germline V gives CDR1 MDHEN, CDR2 SYDVKM. This CDR3 region has 16 residues. With V trimmed by 5 bases and J by 0 bases, 6 bases remained unmatched. CDR3 residues: CASSLTGTANTGELFF. The DNA for the CDR3 is TGTGCCAGCAGTCTAACCGGGACAGCGAACACCGGGGAGCTGTTTTTT.

The chain recombines TRBV19 with TRBJ2-7; TRBD2 is a possible D gene (7 bases). V gave up 3 bases and J gave up 6 bases, with 9 bases separating them. The CDR3 spans 12 residues. The V gene's germline CDR1 is LNHDA and CDR2 SQIVND (reference sequence). This CDR3 reads CASSMRGGEQYF. CDR3 DNA: TGTGCCAGTAGTATGAGGGGGGGCGAGCAGTACTTC.

This chain joins TRBV9 and TRBJ2-3; 10 bases align to TRBD2. The trim removed 0 bases at V and 3 bases at J, leaving 7 bases unmatched. The CDR3 has 17 amino acids. Germline values: CDR1 SGDLS, CDR2 YYNGEE. CDR3 in DNA: TGTGCCAGCAGCGTAGCTCTAGGACTAGCGGAAACAGATACGCAGTATTTT. It encodes CASSVALGLAETDTQYF.

This chain uses TRBV7-2 with TRBJ2-7; D is possibly TRBD1 (6 bases). This CDR3 is built from 14 residues. CDR1 and CDR2 from the germline V gene are SGHTA and FQGNSA. V dropped 5 bases and J dropped 4 bases, with 15 bases sitting between them. The CDR3 nucleotides read TGTGCCAGCAGCCCCAGGGGTGTCGTATACGAGCAGTACTTC. It is translated as CASSPRGVVYEQYF.

The chain joins TRBV6-5 to TRBJ2-1, with 11 bases aligning to TRBD1. In germline, CDR1 is MNHEY, CDR2 SVGAGI. This CDR3 is 16 amino acids long. V lost 0 bases to trimming and J lost 7 bases; unmatched junction nucleotides: 5. The CDR3 sequence: CASSYSPGQGGNEQFF. In nucleotides, the CDR3 is TGTGCCAGCAGTTACTCCCCGGGACAGGGGGGGAATGAGCAGTTCTTC.

The J gene is TRBJ2-3, the V gene TRBV5-4; D is possibly TRBD1 (6 bases). Germline V gene lookup returns CDR1 SGHNT and CDR2 YYREEE (reference sequence). Trimming stripped 4 bases from V and 0 bases from J, with 12 bases between. The CDR3 spans 15 residues. The CDR3 DNA follows: TGTGCCAGCAGCCTAACAGGGTGGAGCACAGATACGCAGTATTTT. Translation: CASSLTGWSTDTQYF.

This clone was found a few times. J is TRBJ2-7 and V is TRBV5-1, with 10 bases matching TRBD2. CDR1 and CDR2 (germline): SGHRS, YFSETQ. V dropped 2 bases and J dropped 4; count of bases not matched to a gene: 12. The CDR3 extends over 17 amino acids. The CDR3 nucleotides are TGCGCCAGCAGCTTCGTCCCAGCGGGGGGGCAAGGGTACGAGCAGTACTTC. Its protein product is CASSFVPAGGQGYEQYF.

The chain carries TRBV6-1 and TRBJ2-7; 7 bases agree with TRBD2. Germline V CDR1 and CDR2: MNHNS, SASEGT. The CDR3 is made up of 15 amino acids. The V segment lost 5 bases and the J segment 2 bases; nucleotides outside the gene matches: 9. CDR3: CASSTGGRGTYEQYF. The CDR3 DNA sequence: TGTGCCAGCAGTACCGGGGGGAGAGGGACCTACGAGCAGTACTTC.

The chain links TRBV7-2 to TRBJ2-2; D is perhaps TRBD2 (6 bases). Germline V gene lookup returns CDR1 SGHTA and CDR2 FQGNSA. V lost 0 bases and J 2 bases, leaving 13 bases between the germline ends. The CDR3 contains 17 residues. This chain's CDR3 is CASSLALSGSNTGELFF. The CDR3, as DNA: TGTGCCAGCAGCTTAGCGCTGAGCGGGTCAAACACCGGGGAGCTGTTTTTT.

The genes are TRBV7-8 and TRBJ1-3, with 8 bases identical to TRBD1. The V and J ends lost 5 bases and 6 bases, in that order; junction bases with no gene match: 12. This CDR3 spans 16 amino acids. CDR1 is SGHVS, CDR2 FQNEAQ, per germline. This CDR3 is CASSRTIGQGVNTIYF. The CDR3 bases are TGTGCCAGCAGCCGAACAATCGGACAGGGCGTAAACACCATATATTTT.

The chain is built from TRBV6-5 and TRBJ2-7; 7 bases fit TRBD1. Germline V gene sequence: CDR1 MNHEY, CDR2 SVGAGI. V trimming: 5 bases; J trimming: 3 bases; junction bases outside the gene matches: 4. The CDR3 is 13 amino acids. DNA of the CDR3: TGTGCCAGCAGTCCCAGACAGGGCTACGAGCAGTACTTC. This gives the protein CASSPRQGYEQYF.

J is TRBJ2-3 and V is TRBV28; D perhaps matches TRBD1 (8 bases). Germline loops: CDR1 MDHEN, CDR2 SYDVKM. The CDR3 contains 18 residues. Deletions cut 6 bases from V and 2 bases from J, with 24 bases between. For the CDR3, the DNA is TGTGCCAGCAGCCTTAGTGGACAGGGAGGGGATCACACAGATACGCAGTATTTT. Amino acid sequence: CASSLSGQGGDHTDTQYF.

The V call is TRBV18, the J call TRBJ2-7, with TRBD1 identical over 10 bases. The CDR3 spans 14 residues. Germline lookup yields CDR1 KGHSH and CDR2 LQKENI. With 0 bases clipped from V and 5 bases from J, the junction kept 1 base outside the gene matches. DNA for the CDR3: TGTGCCAGCTCACCACCGGACAGGGGGGACGAGCAGTACTTC. Translation: CASSPPDRGDEQYF.